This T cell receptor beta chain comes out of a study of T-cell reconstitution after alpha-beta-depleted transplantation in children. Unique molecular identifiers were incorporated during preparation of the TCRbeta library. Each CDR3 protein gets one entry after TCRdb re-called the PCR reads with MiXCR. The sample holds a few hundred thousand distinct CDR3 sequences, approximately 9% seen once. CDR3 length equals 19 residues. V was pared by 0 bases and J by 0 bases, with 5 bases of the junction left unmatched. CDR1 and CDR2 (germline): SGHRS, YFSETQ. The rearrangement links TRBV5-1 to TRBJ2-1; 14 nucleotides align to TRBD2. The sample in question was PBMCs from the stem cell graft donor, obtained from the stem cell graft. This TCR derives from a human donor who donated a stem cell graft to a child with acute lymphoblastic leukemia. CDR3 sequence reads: CASSLEGLAGANSYNEQFF. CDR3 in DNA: TGCGCCAGCAGCTTGGAGGGACTAGCGGGGGCGAACTCCTACAATGAGCAGTTCTTC. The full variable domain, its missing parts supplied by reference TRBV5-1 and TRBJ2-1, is KAGVTQTPRYLIKTRGQQVTLSCSPISGHRSVSWYQQTPGQGLQFLFEYFSETQRNKGNFPGRFSGRQFSNSRSEMNVSTLELGDSALYLCASSLEGLAGANSYNEQFFGPGTRLTVL.